These 21 T cell receptor beta chains came from one sample sequenced in a study of spatial heterogeneity in lung cancer. TCRdb independently ran MiXCR on the 5' RACE reads; one entry per CDR3 protein. The sample has 450 to 650 distinct CDR3 sequences; under 6.5% are singletons. As for time point: sample taken at primary tumor resection. The sequences come from normal lung tissue next to the tumor, collected at surgery. The receptors derive from a female donor with early-stage non-small cell lung cancer.

Comment on this clonotype: Little can be read into the size of this beta chain, an off-target read in a library designed for alpha chains. The rearrangement links TRBV20-1 to TRBJ2-7, with a weak D call TRBD1 (5 bases). Per germline, CDR1 DFQATT and CDR2 SNEGSKA (reference sequence). The CDR3 is 13 amino acids. Deletions cut 6 bases from V and 5 bases from J, with 17 bases between. CDR3 nucleotide sequence: TGCAGTGCCCCCGACCCGCAGGGCCACGAGCAGTACTTC. It yields the protein CSAPDPQGHEQYF.

In its sample, this clonotype ranks as large (0.1 to 1%). This beta chain is an off-target read within a library intended for alpha chains, so its frequency means little. The chain has TRBV18 and TRBJ2-2; D is ambiguous. Per the germline V gene, CDR1 is KGHSH and CDR2 is LQKENI. V was trimmed by 2 bases and J by 5 bases, leaving 6 bases between them. The CDR3 sequence is 13 residues long. DNA of the CDR3: TGTGCCAGCTCACCAGGTCCGACCGGGGAGCTGTTTTTT. It is translated as CASSPGPTGELFF.

As concerns this clonotype: This beta chain came through as a stray read in a library set up for alpha chains, and its size says little. The chain carries TRBV28 and TRBJ2-7, with D uncertain. V lost 7 bases, J lost 6 bases, and 13 bases lay in between. CDR1 is MDHEN and CDR2 is SYDVKM in the germline V gene. The CDR3 is made up of 12 amino acids. The CDR3 nucleotides read TGTGCCAGCACCCACGACCGTCCCGAGCAGTACTTC. As protein: CASTHDRPEQYF.

This clonotype is judged medium-sized. This beta chain was picked up by a library intended for alpha chains and is off target, so its count carries little meaning. The chain joins TRBV7-6 to TRBJ2-7, with 8 bases that match TRBD1. V lost 4 bases to trimming and J lost 5 bases; unmatched junction nucleotides: 10. The CDR3 has 15 amino acids. Per the germline V gene, CDR1 is SGHVS and CDR2 is FNYEAQ. The CDR3 nucleotides read TGTGCCAGCAGCTCCCCGACAGGGGTAATCCACGAGCAGTACTTC. It translates to CASSSPTGVIHEQYF. The whole variable domain, remainder taken from reference TRBV7-6 and TRBJ2-7, is GAGVSQSPRYKVTKRGQDVALRCDPISGHVSLYWYRQALGQGPEFLTYFNYEAQQDKSGLPNDRFSAERPEGSISTLTIQRTEQRDSAMYRCASSSPTGVIHEQYFGPGTRLTVT.

About this clonotype: Being off target in a library aimed at alpha chains, this beta chain has a size of little meaning. The V call is TRBV6-5, the J call TRBJ2-2; 11 bases line up with TRBD2. Germline CDR1 and CDR2: MNHEY and SVGAGI. CDR3 size: 15 residues. V shed 6 bases, J shed 1 base, and the junction held 1 base outside the gene matches. CDR3 sequence: CASRGLAGNTGELFF. CDR3 DNA sequence: TGTGCCAGCAGAGGACTAGCGGGGAACACCGGGGAGCTGTTTTTT.

This clonotype is categorized as medium-sized. As an off-target read in a library built for alpha chains, this beta chain has a frequency of little significance. This sequence joins TRBV6-1 and TRBJ2-5; weak D call: TRBD1 (5 bases). The CDR3 spans 12 residues. Trimming left V 11 bases short and J 5 bases short, with 15 bases between. Germline V gene lookup returns CDR1 MNHNS and CDR2 SASEGT. The CDR3 spells CALTDGSETQYF. As DNA, the CDR3 is TGTGCCTTGACAGACGGATCGGAGACCCAGTACTTC.

By its share, this clonotype is large. Since it is a stray read in a library aimed at alpha chains, this beta chain has a size that is not meaningful. The CDR3 loop reads CASSLGLAGRSPDTQYF. CDR3 sequence (DNA): TGCGCCAGCAGCTTGGGACTAGCGGGAAGATCACCAGATACGCAGTATTTT. The genes are TRBV5-1 and TRBJ2-3; 11 nucleotides agree with TRBD2. CDR1 is SGHRS, CDR2 YFSETQ, per germline. Trimming cost V 0 bases and J 4 bases; bases outside gene matches: 7. The CDR3 consists of 17 residues.

Sample share makes this clonotype large. The size of this beta chain means little, since it is a stray read in a library made for alpha chains. The J gene is TRBJ2-3, the V gene TRBV12-3 or TRBV12-4, with D maybe TRBD2 (6 bases). CDR3 length: 18 amino acids. V gave up 4 bases and J gave up 2 bases, with 22 bases separating them. The CDR3 is CASSSPAYSGLFTDTQYF. Here the CDR3 DNA reads TGTGCCAGCAGTTCCCCCGCCTATTCGGGACTCTTCACAGATACGCAGTATTTT.

In this sample, this clonotype is large (0.1 to 1%). This beta chain came through as a stray read in a library set up for alpha chains, and its size says little. The chain links TRBV19 to TRBJ1-5, with TRBD1 matching 7 bases. This CDR3 comprises 16 residues. With V trimmed by 5 bases and J by 2 bases, 9 bases remained unmatched. Germline-derived CDR1 and CDR2 are LNHDA and SQIVND (reference sequence). CDR3 in amino acids: CASSPRQGLGNQPQHF. CDR3 bases: TGTGCCAGTAGTCCACGACAGGGTCTCGGCAATCAGCCCCAGCATTTT. Full variable domain (missing parts from reference TRBV19 and TRBJ1-5): DGGITQSPKYLFRKEGQNVTLSCEQNLNHDAMYWYRQDPGQGLRLIYYSQIVNDFQKGDIAEGYSVSREKKESFPLTVTSAQKNPTAFYLCASSPRQGLGNQPQHFGDGTRLSIL.

This clonotype is termed large. Within a library made for alpha chains, this beta chain is off target, and its count is uninformative. This chain connects TRBV7-2 to TRBJ2-1, with 7 positions matching TRBD1. Germline CDR1 and CDR2: SGHTA and FQGNSA. CDR3 length equals 16 residues. The J segment lost 10 bases and the V segment lost 3 bases, leaving 15 bases of the junction unmatched. CDR3 in DNA: TGTGCCAGCAGCTTGGGAATGGACAGGCCCGCCGGGGAGCAGTTCTTC. It specifies CASSLGMDRPAGEQFF.

In this sample, this clonotype is large (0.1 to 1%). This beta chain slipped into a library made for alpha chains as a stray read, so its size is not meaningful. The CDR3 reads CASSLAGRSQETQYF. CDR3 sequence (DNA): TGTGCCAGCAGCTTGGCGGGCAGATCCCAAGAGACCCAGTACTTC. The chain employs TRBV5-5 and TRBJ2-5; D is undetermined. Trimming removed 0 bases at V and 1 base at J, with 10 bases between. The germline V gene encodes CDR1 SGHKS and CDR2 YYEKEE (reference sequence). The CDR3 contains 15 residues.

This clonotype rates as hyperexpanded. Since the library was made to target alpha chains, this beta chain is a stray read and its abundance is not meaningful. This rearrangement joins TRBV28 to TRBJ2-5, with 9 bases that match TRBD2. The germline V gene encodes CDR1 MDHEN and CDR2 SYDVKM. J was trimmed by 3 bases and V by 7 bases; bases with no gene match: 15. The CDR3 is 17 amino acids. The CDR3 DNA is TGTGCCAGCAACACTAGGGCTAGCGGGGCAATTAAAGAGACCCAGTACTTC. It encodes CASNTRASGAIKETQYF. Full variable domain (remainder filled in from reference TRBV28 and TRBJ2-5): DVKVTQSSRYLVKRTGEKVFLECVQDMDHENMFWYRQDPGLGLRLIYFSYDVKMKEKGDIPEGYSVSREKKERFSLILESASTNQTSMYLCASNTRASGAIKETQYFGPGTRLLVL.

As to this clonotype: This beta chain is an unintended read in a library built for alpha chains; its size means little. V is TRBV2 and J is TRBJ2-3; perhaps TRBD1 as D (6 bases). V was trimmed by 11 bases and J by 2 bases, leaving 11 bases between them. CDR1 and CDR2 (germline): SNHLY, FYNNEI. This CDR3 has 12 residues. The CDR3 bases are TGTGCCGGGGGCACTAACACAGATACGCAGTATTTT. The encoded protein is CAGGTNTDTQYF.

Relative to its sample, this clonotype is medium-sized. This beta chain came through as a stray read in a library set up for alpha chains, and its size says little. The V gene is TRBV18, the J gene TRBJ1-1, with D possibly TRBD1 on 6 matching bases. Trimming left V 5 bases short and J 0 bases short, with 10 bases between. From germline, CDR1 is KGHSH and CDR2 LQKENI. CDR3 length: 14 amino acids. The CDR3 reads CASSSGTMNTEAFF. Written as DNA, the CDR3 is TGTGCCAGCTCATCAGGGACAATGAACACTGAAGCTTTCTTT.

In its sample, this clonotype was seen a few times. This beta chain was picked up by a library intended for alpha chains and is off target, so its count carries little meaning. This chain joins TRBV3-1 and TRBJ1-1, with D tentatively TRBD1 (6 bases). The germline V gene has CDR1 LGHDT and CDR2 YNNKEL (reference sequence). CDR3 length equals 13 residues. Trimming stripped 10 bases from V and 1 base from J, with 13 bases between. The CDR3, as DNA: TGTGCCACCTCGAGGGGGGGGAACACTGAAGCTTTCTTT. Translating gives CATSRGGNTEAFF.

In its sample, this clonotype ranks as medium-sized. Since it is a stray read in a library aimed at alpha chains, this beta chain has a size that is not meaningful. The chain couples TRBV7-2 to TRBJ2-1, with 8 bases lining up with TRBD2. The CDR3 sequence is 17 residues long. CDR1 and CDR2 (germline): SGHTA, FQGNSA. V shed 6 bases and J 2 bases; nucleotides not matched to a gene: 12. DNA for the CDR3: TGTGCCAGCAGTCTGGAGCGGGGGCCCATTACCTACAATGAGCAGTTCTTC. Protein sequence: CASSLERGPITYNEQFF.

This clonotype is termed medium-sized (0.01 to 0.1%). Being off target in a library aimed at alpha chains, this beta chain has a size of little meaning. This chain connects TRBV2 to TRBJ2-7; D is uncertain. This CDR3 has 13 residues. V lost 5 bases to trimming and J lost 0 bases, with 8 bases between them. Germline V gene sequence: CDR1 SNHLY, CDR2 FYNNEI. This CDR3 is CASSIPLSYEQYF. The CDR3 coding sequence is TGTGCCAGCAGTATACCGCTCTCCTACGAGCAGTACTTC.

Of note for this clonotype: This beta chain is an unintended read in a library built for alpha chains; its size means little. The V and J genes are TRBV6-5 and TRBJ2-2, with D perhaps TRBD2 (6 bases). The CDR3 has 14 residues. Germline loops: CDR1 MNHEY, CDR2 SVGAGI. Between the trimmed V and J ends, which lost 7 bases and 4 bases, there was a span of 13 bases. CDR3 DNA sequence: TGTGCCAGCACCCGGGAGTACCGCACCGGGGAGCTGTTTTTT. This sequence encodes CASTREYRTGELFF.

Relative to its sample, this clonotype is medium-sized (0.01 to 0.1%). A library prepared for alpha chains yielded this beta chain as an off-target read; its size is of little meaning. This chain joins TRBV10-2 and TRBJ1-5; perhaps TRBD1 as D (5 bases). Germline assignment: CDR1 WSHSY and CDR2 SAAADI. The CDR3 spans 17 residues. V was shortened by 0 bases and J by 3 bases, with 15 bases between the two germline ends. The CDR3 DNA sequence: TGCGCCAGCAGTGAGTCGCCCTATCGACAGCCCAATCAGCCCCAGCATTTT. Protein: CASSESPYRQPNQPQHF.

Sample share makes this clonotype medium-sized (0.01 to 0.1%). This beta chain is a stray read from a library made for alpha chains; its abundance is not meaningful. This chain joins TRBV6-6 and TRBJ2-3; the D is unclear. This CDR3 region has 14 residues. Germline values: CDR1 MNHNY, CDR2 SVGAGI (reference sequence). Between the trimmed V and J ends, which lost 7 bases and 3 bases, there was a span of 14 bases. The CDR3 spells CASIQRKGTDTQYF. CDR3 sequence (DNA): TGTGCCAGCATACAGAGAAAAGGGACAGATACGCAGTATTTT.

Relative to its sample, this clonotype is large. Found in a library prepared for alpha chains, this beta chain is an off-target read, and its abundance has little meaning. This chain uses TRBV6-6 with TRBJ2-3, with TRBD2 identical over 10 bases. The CDR3 is made up of 19 amino acids. Germline assignment: CDR1 MNHNY and CDR2 SVGAGI (reference sequence). Trimming took 6 bases from V and 6 from J; bases not matched to a gene: 21. In DNA, the CDR3 is TGTGCCAGCAGCCGCTTCCAAATACTTAGCGGGGGGACGGAGGATACGCAGTATTTT. This encodes CASSRFQILSGGTEDTQYF.